Following are 25 T cell receptor beta chains from one sample sequenced in a study of cytomegalovirus exposure and HLA in healthy donors. Primers: 60 Vbeta forward and 13 Jbeta reverse. Clones were read by immunoSEQ multiplex PCR, and TCRdb kept only the in-frame ones, dropping some. This table holds 150,000 or so clones, roughly 86% found once. Source material: PBMCs. The origin of the receptors is a man aged 18 to 29 in good health and CMV-seropositive.

This clone was seen a few times. V gene TRBV6-1 combines with J gene TRBJ2-7; the match to TRBD2 covers 9 bases. The germline CDR1 and CDR2 sequences are MNHNS and SASEGT. The CDR3 covers 15 residues. V trimming: 6 bases; J trimming: 4 bases; junction bases outside the gene matches: 10. CDR3 DNA sequence: TGTGCCAGCAGGGACTCGGGACTAGCTTTATACGAGCAGTACTTC. Translation: CASRDSGLALYEQYF.

The V call is TRBV5-4, the J call TRBJ2-7; 8 nucleotides agree with TRBD2. The CDR3 is made up of 16 amino acids. The germline gives CDR1 SGHNT, CDR2 YYREEE (reference sequence). V was clipped by 4 bases and J by 3 bases; unmatched bases: 12. CDR3 sequence (DNA): TGTGCCAGCAGCCCCCCAGGGAGAAGCGGGAGCTACGAGCAGTACTTC. Protein product: CASSPPGRSGSYEQYF.

This sequence joins TRBV18 and TRBJ2-7, with TRBD2 as a possible D gene (6 bases). The CDR3 has 14 amino acids. The V end lost 5 bases, the J end lost 3 bases, and 14 bases lay between the germline ends. Germline V gene sequence: CDR1 KGHSH, CDR2 LQKENI. CDR3 nucleotide sequence: TGTGCCAGCTCATCCGGGACTGAGAGCTACGAGCAGTACTTC. Translated, it gives CASSSGTESYEQYF.

V and J are TRBV6-1 and TRBJ1-5; 7 positions agree with TRBD1. The CDR3 loop spans 14 amino acids. From germline, CDR1 is MNHNS and CDR2 SASEGT. V lost 10 bases, J lost 2 bases, and 8 bases stayed unmatched. As DNA, the CDR3 is TGTGCCACCTTCAGACAGGGAGGCAATCAGCCCCAGCATTTT. As protein: CATFRQGGNQPQHF.

The rearrangement links TRBV2 to TRBJ2-2; tentatively, D is TRBD2 (6 bases). Germline V CDR1 and CDR2: SNHLY, FYNNEI. V shed 5 bases and J shed 4 bases, with 14 bases lying between them. The CDR3 covers 15 residues. The CDR3 protein is CASSTGLLTTGELFF. The CDR3, as DNA: TGTGCCAGCAGTACCGGACTACTCACCACCGGGGAGCTGTTTTTT.

The chain employs TRBV7-2 and TRBJ2-2, with D possibly being TRBD1 (5 bases). V was cut by 5 bases and J by 0 bases, with 13 bases left in between. The CDR3 loop spans 16 amino acids. Germline V lookup: CDR1 SGHTA, CDR2 FQGNSA. This CDR3 is CASSRQTFANTGELFF. DNA for the CDR3: TGTGCCAGCAGCCGACAGACGTTCGCGAACACCGGGGAGCTGTTTTTT.

The chain uses TRBV30 and TRBJ2-3; no reliable D call. Trimming took off 4 bases at V and 6 bases at J, with 14 bases between the two ends. There are 13 residues in the CDR3. Germline V gene data show CDR1 as GTSNPN and CDR2 as SVGIG (reference sequence). The CDR3 protein is CAWIPSVVDTQYF. CDR3 nucleotides: TGTGCCTGGATCCCCTCGGTCGTTGATACGCAGTATTTT. Complete variable domain (other parts from reference TRBV30 and TRBJ2-3): SQTIHQWPATLVQPVGSPLSLECTVEGTSNPNLYWYRQAAGRGLQLLFYSVGIGQISSEVPQNLSASRPQDRQFILSSKKLLLSDSGFYLCAWIPSVVDTQYFGPGTRLTVL.

The chain joins TRBV6-6 to TRBJ2-1; the match to TRBD2 covers 9 bases. The CDR3 length is 15 residues. Unmatched junction bases numbered 9, after V lost 6 bases and J lost 6 bases. CDR1 and CDR2 from the germline V gene are MNHNY and SVGAGI (reference sequence). The CDR3 sequence: CASSAGLAGFNEQFF. In nucleotides, the CDR3 is TGTGCCAGCAGCGCGGGCCTAGCGGGATTCAATGAGCAGTTCTTC.

The J gene is TRBJ1-3, the V gene TRBV7-9; TRBD1 is a possible D gene (6 bases). This CDR3 has 16 residues. Trimming removed 4 bases at V and 4 bases at J, with 17 bases between. Looked up from germline, CDR1 is SEHNR and CDR2 is FQNEAQ (reference sequence). The CDR3 sequence: CASSSSLGAQGNTIYF. The CDR3 bases are TGTGCCAGCAGCTCGTCGTTGGGGGCGCAAGGAAACACCATATATTTT.

The J gene is TRBJ2-5, the V gene TRBV5-4; no firm D call. V was cut by 5 bases and J by 5 bases, with 13 bases left in between. The CDR3 consists of 13 residues. In germline, CDR1 is SGHNT, CDR2 YYREEE (reference sequence). The CDR3 sequence is CASSSKYGETQYF. In nucleotides, the CDR3 is TGTGCCAGCAGTTCCAAATACGGTGAGACCCAGTACTTC.

The CDR3 DNA is TGTGCCAGCAGTCTACTCAGGGGCGAAAAACTGTTTTTT. This codes for CASSLLRGEKLFF. V is TRBV27 and J is TRBJ1-4, with D maybe TRBD1 (6 bases). Deletions cut 5 bases from V and 8 bases from J, with 12 bases between. Looked up from germline, CDR1 is MNHEY and CDR2 is SMNVEV (reference sequence). This CDR3 has 13 residues.

J is TRBJ2-1 and V is TRBV7-9, with 9 bases fitting TRBD1. V dropped 5 bases and J dropped 6; count of bases not matched to a gene: 8. From germline, CDR1 is SEHNR and CDR2 FQNEAQ (reference sequence). This CDR3 is 15 amino acids long. In DNA form, the CDR3 reads TGTGCCAGCAGCATAACAGGGGGCTCTCCCAATGAGCAGTTCTTC. This gives the protein CASSITGGSPNEQFF.

The chain couples TRBV27 to TRBJ2-1; 11 positions agree with TRBD2. The CDR3 runs to 14 residues. The junction had 8 bases not matched to a gene; V was cut back by 5 bases and J by 11 bases. Per the germline V gene, CDR1 is MNHEY and CDR2 is SMNVEV (reference sequence). The CDR3 DNA is TGTGCCAGCAGTCCCCTCCTAGCGGGAGGCCAGCAGTTCTTC. Protein: CASSPLLAGGQQFF.

The chain carries TRBV7-8 and TRBJ1-2; tentative D call: TRBD1 (5 bases). V was trimmed by 4 bases and J by 6 bases, leaving 27 bases between them. The CDR3 contains 18 residues. Per the germline V gene, CDR1 is SGHVS and CDR2 is FQNEAQ. CDR3 sequence: CASSSLPRLKGKEDGYTF. CDR3 nucleotide sequence: TGTGCCAGCAGCTCGCTTCCAAGGTTAAAGGGGAAAGAAGATGGCTACACCTTC.

The V gene is TRBV6-5, the J gene TRBJ1-1; D remains unclear. Germline loops: CDR1 MNHEY, CDR2 SVGAGI. The CDR3 extends over 11 amino acids. With 7 bases removed from V and 10 bases from J, the gap between germline ends came to 13 bases. The CDR3 coding sequence is TGTGCCAGCACCCCCGGTTATGGAGCTTTCTTT. It encodes CASTPGYGAFF.

This clone was observed a single time. The germline gene is not matched at one end of the junction; a read error may be the cause. The chain recombines TRBV7-7 with TRBJ2-7; the D gene is possibly TRBD1 (6 bases). Germline CDR1 and CDR2: SSHAT and FNYEAQ (reference sequence). This CDR3 contains 14 residues. The CDR3 nucleotides read TGTGCTAGCAGCCAGACAGGTTCATCGGTCGAGCAGTACTTC. Translation: CASSQTGSSVEQYF.

This chain joins TRBV19 and TRBJ2-2; 7 positions match TRBD1. V was clipped by 10 bases and J by 5 bases; unmatched bases: 7. The CDR3 runs to 13 residues. Germline V gene lookup returns CDR1 LNHDA and CDR2 SQIVND (reference sequence). DNA for the CDR3: TGTGCCACCCTCGACAGGGTTACCGGGGAGCTGTTTTTT. The encoded protein is CATLDRVTGELFF.

The chain employs TRBV28 and TRBJ2-2; the match to TRBD2 covers 12 bases. The germline V gene has CDR1 MDHEN and CDR2 SYDVKM. V was pared by 6 bases and J by 2 bases, with 4 bases of the junction left unmatched. The CDR3 spans 16 residues. CDR3 bases: TGTGCCAGCAGGCCACTAGCGGGAGGCAACACCGGGGAGCTGTTTTTT. It yields the protein CASRPLAGGNTGELFF.

The gene calls are TRBV19 and TRBJ2-6; perhaps TRBD2 as D (6 bases). The germline V gene has CDR1 LNHDA and CDR2 SQIVND (reference sequence). With 10 bases removed from V and 0 bases from J, the gap between germline ends came to 19 bases. CDR3 size: 17 residues. This CDR3 is CATLGSPTSSGANVLTF. The CDR3 DNA follows: TGTGCCACCCTCGGGAGCCCTACCTCCTCTGGGGCCAACGTCCTGACTTTC.

This clone has only a few counts. J is TRBJ2-1 and V is TRBV30; weak D call: TRBD2 (6 bases). The ends were cut back, 0 bases at V and 6 bases at J, with 12 bases in the middle. This CDR3 has 14 amino acids. Germline loops: CDR1 GTSNPN, CDR2 SVGIG (reference sequence). The CDR3 reads CAWSVLAGSNEQFF. CDR3 in DNA: TGTGCCTGGAGTGTACTTGCGGGATCCAATGAGCAGTTCTTC.

As concerns this clone: Relative to the germline gene, one junction end is altered; a read error may explain this. The chain recombines TRBV7-2 with TRBJ2-1; 10 bases align to TRBD2. Germline-derived CDR1 and CDR2 are SGHTA and FQGNSA. The CDR3 is 15 residues long. This CDR3 reads CASSFGLAAYNKQFF. The CDR3 nucleotides are TGTGCCAGCAGCTTCGGACTAGCGGCGTACAATAAGCAGTTCTTC.

The chain links TRBV7-6 to TRBJ2-3; 7 bases line up with TRBD1. From germline, CDR1 is SGHVS and CDR2 FNYEAQ. After removal of 7 bases from V and 1 base from J, the junction contained 5 bases not matched to a gene. This CDR3 comprises 14 residues. CDR3 nucleotide sequence: TGTGCCAGCACCCCAGGGGGAGGCACAGATACGCAGTATTTT. The encoded protein is CASTPGGGTDTQYF. Based on the CDR3 plus reference TRBV7-6 and TRBJ2-3, the full variable domain is GAGVSQSPRYKVTKRGQDVALRCDPISGHVSLYWYRQALGQGPEFLTYFNYEAQQDKSGLPNDRFSAERPEGSISTLTIQRTEQRDSAMYRCASTPGGGTDTQYFGPGTRLTVL.

The J gene is TRBJ1-1, the V gene TRBV27; TRBD1 is a possible D gene (5 bases). The germline gives CDR1 MNHEY, CDR2 SMNVEV (reference sequence). The length of the CDR3 is 15 residues. Trimming cost V 0 bases and J 0 bases, with 8 bases left between them. CDR3 sequence (DNA): TGTGCCAGCAGTTTATCGGGGGGTCTGAACACTGAAGCTTTCTTT. Translated: CASSLSGGLNTEAFF.

V usage is TRBV7-8 and J usage is TRBJ2-7; 14 nucleotides match TRBD2. CDR1 SGHVS and CDR2 FQNEAQ come from the germline V gene. Losses at the gene ends were 5 bases for V and 3 bases for J; bases not matched to a gene: 6. This CDR3 is 16 amino acids long. DNA for the CDR3: TGTGCCAGCAGCCCCGGGACTAGCGGGAGTTTCTACGAGCAGTACTTC. Protein product: CASSPGTSGSFYEQYF.

This chain links TRBV7-2 with TRBJ2-7; D not resolved. From germline, CDR1 is SGHTA and CDR2 FQGNSA. The V and J ends lost 1 base and 4 bases respectively, with 11 bases between them. The CDR3 loop spans 14 amino acids. CDR3 sequence (DNA): TGTGCCAGCAGCTTAGGTCGTCGGTCGTACGAGCAGTACTTC. Amino acids: CASSLGRRSYEQYF. The whole variable domain, remainder taken from reference TRBV7-2 and TRBJ2-7, is GAGVSQSPSNKVTEKGKDVELRCDPISGHTALYWYRQSLGQGLEFLIYFQGNSAPDKSGLPSDRFSAERTGGSVSTLTIQRTQQEDSAVYLCASSLGRRSYEQYFGPGTRLTVT.